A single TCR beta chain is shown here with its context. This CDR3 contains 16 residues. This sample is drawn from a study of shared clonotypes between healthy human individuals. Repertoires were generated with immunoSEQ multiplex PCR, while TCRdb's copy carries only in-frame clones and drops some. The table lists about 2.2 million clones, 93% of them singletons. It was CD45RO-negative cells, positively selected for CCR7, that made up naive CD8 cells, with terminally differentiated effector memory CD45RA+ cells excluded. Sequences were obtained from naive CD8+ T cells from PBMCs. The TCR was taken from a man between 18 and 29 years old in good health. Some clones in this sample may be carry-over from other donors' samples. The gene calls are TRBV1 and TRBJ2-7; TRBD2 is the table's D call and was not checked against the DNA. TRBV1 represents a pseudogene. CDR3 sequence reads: CTSSQVSTLAVYEQYF. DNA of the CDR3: TGCACCAGCAGCCAAGTGTCAACGCTAGCGGTCTACGAGCAGTACTTC.